This T cell receptor (beta chain) was recovered during a study of T cell repertoires in cytomegalovirus infection. General observations from the study: Ex vivo responses were dominated by HLA-C-restricted CMV-specific TCR beta clonotypes.

One entry per CDR3 protein results from TCRdb running MiXCR on the reads. Of about 920,000 distinct CDR3 sequences in the sample, 30% to 40% were seen once. About this clonotype: Its matching antigen is unknown.

The clonotype comes from a human donor in good health (CMV status not recorded). Some clones in this sample may be carry-over from other donors' samples. The starting material was cultured CD8+ T cells from PBMCs, obtained from culture after CMV antigen stimulation.

The CDR3 is CASSHGPGGDYEQYV. CDR3 nucleotides: TGTGCCAGCAGCCACGGACCGGGTGGGGACTACGAGCAGTACGTC. The chain couples TRBV7-2 to TRBJ2-7; D is ambiguous. The germline V gene encodes CDR1 SGHTA and CDR2 FQGNSA. This CDR3 has 15 residues. V was cut by 5 bases and J by 3 bases, with 17 bases left in between.